Below are 28 T cell receptor beta chains sequenced from a single sample in a study of regulatory and conventional T cells in RAG deficiency. The sorted conventional CD4+ T cells were CD25-low and CD127-high, with genomic DNA sequenced. The table came from immunoSEQ multiplex PCR; TCRdb's copy has only in-frame clones and leaves some out. This sample has 20,000 to 25,000 clones; around 95% occur once, and the top ten carry 1.3%. The same data also contributed to another study, on regulatory T cells. This second study says: Amplification used 52 TRBV primers and 13 TRBJ primers.

The source material was CD25- CD4+ T cells sorted from blood. Source of these receptors: a human donor in good health.

As concerns this clone: The same CDR3 arises from other DNA sequences in this sample as well. V and J are TRBV18 and TRBJ1-6; D gene ambiguous. The CDR3 is 17 amino acids. Trimming stripped 3 bases from V and 6 bases from J, with 18 bases between. Germline V lookup: CDR1 KGHSH, CDR2 LQKENI. The CDR3 loop is CASSPVAQVQFNSPLHF. CDR3 DNA sequence: TGTGCCAGCTCACCCGTCGCGCAAGTCCAATTTAATTCACCCCTCCACTTT.

V usage is TRBV9 and J usage is TRBJ2-1; 10 bases fit TRBD2. Germline-derived CDR1 and CDR2 are SGDLS and YYNGEE. The junction had 6 bases not matched to a gene; V was cut back by 0 bases and J by 3 bases. The CDR3 length is 17 residues. In DNA form, the CDR3 reads TGTGCCAGCAGCGTAGGGGTCTCTAGCGGGGGCTACAATGAGCAGTTCTTC. Translating gives CASSVGVSSGGYNEQFF.

The chain carries TRBV2 and TRBJ1-1, with 9 bases fitting TRBD1. Germline V gives CDR1 SNHLY, CDR2 FYNNEI. The trim removed 6 bases at V and 6 bases at J, leaving 2 bases unmatched. The CDR3 loop spans 12 amino acids. DNA for the CDR3: TGTGCCAGCAGAAGGGACAGGGCTGAAGCTTTCTTT. Its translation is CASRRDRAEAFF.

The chain carries TRBV19 and TRBJ1-2; D perhaps matches TRBD1 (6 bases). Trimming stripped 3 bases from V and 3 bases from J, with 14 bases between. This CDR3 comprises 15 residues. Germline CDR1 reads LNHDA; CDR2 reads SQIVND (reference sequence). The CDR3 DNA reads as TGTGCCAGTAGTATTTCGAGGGCAGGGGACTATGGCTACACCTTC. Translating it yields CASSISRAGDYGYTF.

This chain links TRBV13 with TRBJ2-3; TRBD2 matches at 8 bases. V dropped 5 bases and J dropped 1; count of bases not matched to a gene: 5. This CDR3 has 15 amino acids. Germline CDR1 is PRHDT and CDR2 is FYEKMQ (reference sequence). CDR3 nucleotides: TGTGCCAGCAGCACCTCGACTAGCGGCACAGATACGCAGTATTTT. Residues: CASSTSTSGTDTQYF.

The chain recombines TRBV4-2 with TRBJ1-1; D not resolved. V gave up 0 bases and J gave up 0 bases, with 11 bases separating them. This CDR3 is built from 16 residues. Germline V CDR1 and CDR2: LGHNA, YNFKEQ. Written as DNA, the CDR3 is TGTGCCAGCAGCCAAGAGGCGACACAGTTGAACACTGAAGCTTTCTTT. Translating it yields CASSQEATQLNTEAFF.

J is TRBJ2-1 and V is TRBV4-1; TRBD2 matches 8 bases. Germline lookup yields CDR1 MGHRA and CDR2 YSYEKL. The length of the CDR3 is 17 residues. With V trimmed by 1 base and J by 3 bases, 8 bases remained unmatched. For the CDR3, the DNA is TGCGCCAGCAGCCAAGGAGGGCGGGGGGCCTTCTACAATGAGCAGTTCTTC. Translating it yields CASSQGGRGAFYNEQFF.

The chain has TRBV5-1 and TRBJ1-1; TRBD1 is a possible D gene (6 bases). The CDR3 has 12 amino acids. Germline V gives CDR1 SGHRS, CDR2 YFSETQ. V was trimmed by 4 bases and J by 5 bases, leaving 9 bases between them. The CDR3 is CASSVQGTEAFF. CDR3 sequence (DNA): TGCGCCAGCAGCGTGCAGGGGACTGAAGCTTTCTTT.

Comment on this clone: Other nucleotide sequences from this sample produce the same CDR3. The CDR3 region is CASSQLELGLFYNSPLHF. The CDR3, as DNA: TGCGCCAGCAGCCAACTTGAATTGGGACTGTTCTATAATTCACCCCTCCACTTT. The chain employs TRBV4-1 and TRBJ1-6; D may be TRBD1 (5 bases). Germline-derived CDR1 and CDR2 are MGHRA and YSYEKL. The ends were cut back, 2 bases at V and 3 bases at J, with 17 bases in the middle. The CDR3 runs 18 residues.

V usage is TRBV19 and J usage is TRBJ1-2; unclear D gene. Germline assignment: CDR1 LNHDA and CDR2 SQIVND (reference sequence). V lost 11 bases to trimming and J lost 3 bases, with 10 bases between them. The CDR3 covers 11 residues. The CDR3 DNA sequence: TGTGCCTCTCAAGGAGACTATGGCTACACCTTC. Amino acids: CASQGDYGYTF.

The rearrangement links TRBV28 to TRBJ2-1, with 8 bases matching TRBD1. Losses at the gene ends were 8 bases for V and 8 bases for J; bases not matched to a gene: 8. Germline CDR1 MDHEN, CDR2 SYDVKM. The CDR3 is 13 amino acids. The CDR3 DNA follows: TGTGCCAGCGGACGGACAGGGAGTGATGAGCAGTTCTTC. Protein: CASGRTGSDEQFF.

This sequence joins TRBV30 and TRBJ1-4; D call uncertain. Per the germline V gene, CDR1 is GTSNPN and CDR2 is SVGIG (reference sequence). V was pared by 1 base and J by 6 bases, with 12 bases between. The CDR3 covers 14 residues. The DNA for the CDR3 is TGTGCCTGGAGTGACGGGAGGGATTATGAAAAACTGTTTTTT. Translated, it gives CAWSDGRDYEKLFF.

The chain couples TRBV18 to TRBJ1-2, with TRBD1 identical over 7 bases. The CDR3 sequence is 14 residues long. The germline V gene has CDR1 KGHSH and CDR2 LQKENI. J was trimmed by 2 bases and V by 3 bases; bases with no gene match: 3. CDR3 loop: CASSPQGDNYGYTF. CDR3 nucleotides: TGTGCCAGCTCACCTCAGGGGGACAACTATGGCTACACCTTC.

This chain joins TRBV27 and TRBJ2-7; 8 bases map to TRBD2. CDR3 length equals 19 residues. Trimming at V came to 5 bases and at J to 3 bases, leaving 21 bases not matched to a gene. Germline CDR1 reads MNHEY; CDR2 reads SMNVEV (reference sequence). CDR3 coding DNA: TGTGCCAGCAGTCCCCGAGAAAAAATAAGCGGGGGACGATACTACGAGCAGTACTTC. Translated, it gives CASSPREKISGGRYYEQYF.

As for this clone: Other DNA sequences in the same sample also yield this CDR3. This chain joins TRBV18 and TRBJ1-4, with 8 bases aligning to TRBD1. The germline CDR1 and CDR2 sequences are KGHSH and LQKENI. The CDR3 is made up of 18 amino acids. Losses at the gene ends were 0 bases for V and 2 bases for J; bases not matched to a gene: 8. CDR3 region: CASSPPYRGERTNEKLFF. CDR3 nucleotide sequence: TGTGCCAGCTCACCACCCTACAGGGGGGAGAGGACTAATGAAAAACTGTTTTTT. The complete variable domain, with remaining parts taken from reference TRBV18 and TRBJ1-4, reads NAGVMQNPRHLVRRRGQEARLRCSPMKGHSHVYWYRQLPEEGLKFMVYLQKENIIDESGMPKERFSAEFPKEGPSILRIQQVVRGDSAAYFCASSPPYRGERTNEKLFFGSGTQLSVL.

This clone has just one count. J is TRBJ2-5 and V is TRBV30; possible D gene TRBD2, 5 bases. This CDR3 is 14 amino acids long. Trimming took off 4 bases at V and 2 bases at J, with 14 bases between the two ends. Germline V gene lookup returns CDR1 GTSNPN and CDR2 SVGIG (reference sequence). CDR3 bases: TGTGCCTGGACCCGGACTTTCCTACAAGAGACCCAGTACTTC. The encoded protein is CAWTRTFLQETQYF. Full variable domain (outside the CDR3, taken from reference TRBV30 and TRBJ2-5): SQTIHQWPATLVQPVGSPLSLECTVEGTSNPNLYWYRQAAGRGLQLLFYSVGIGQISSEVPQNLSASRPQDRQFILSSKKLLLSDSGFYLCAWTRTFLQETQYFGPGTRLLVL.

The chain combines TRBV28 with TRBJ2-7; possible D gene TRBD1, 5 bases. Germline CDR1 MDHEN, CDR2 SYDVKM. The germline V and J ends were trimmed by 2 bases and 0 bases, with 8 bases remaining between them. This CDR3 has 14 amino acids. The CDR3 loop is CASSLTGPSYEQYF. CDR3 bases: TGTGCCAGCAGTTTAACAGGACCCTCCTACGAGCAGTACTTC.

This chain connects TRBV28 to TRBJ1-5, with D possibly matching TRBD1 (5 bases). Trimming removed 3 bases from V and 0 bases from J, with 12 bases in between. Germline assignment: CDR1 MDHEN and CDR2 SYDVKM. The CDR3 runs to 16 residues. This chain's CDR3 is CASSFPGRHSNQPQHF. The CDR3 DNA reads as TGTGCCAGCAGTTTTCCAGGGAGGCATAGCAATCAGCCCCAGCATTTT.

DNA for the CDR3: TGTGCCAGCAGCTTATCCGGACAGGGGACGAAGACCCAGTACTTC. Residues: CASSLSGQGTKTQYF. The chain uses TRBV11-2 and TRBJ2-5, with 9 bases aligning to TRBD1. The V gene end was trimmed by 2 bases and the J gene end by 6 bases; junction bases not matched to a gene: 7. Germline V gene lookup returns CDR1 SGHAT and CDR2 FQNNGV. This CDR3 has 15 amino acids. Using reference TRBV11-2 and TRBJ2-5 for the parts outside the CDR3, the full variable domain is EAGVAQSPRYKIIEKRQSVAFWCNPISGHATLYWYQQILGQGPKLLIQFQNNGVVDDSQLPKDRFSAERLKGVDSTLKIQPAKLEDSAVYLCASSLSGQGTKTQYFGPGTRLLVL.

The gene calls are TRBV7-2 and TRBJ1-5; D perhaps matches TRBD1 (5 bases). This CDR3 contains 15 residues. The ends were cut back, 3 bases at V and 2 bases at J, with 11 bases in the middle. Germline V gene lookup returns CDR1 SGHTA and CDR2 FQGNSA. The CDR3 protein is CASSFQGLGNQPQHF. The CDR3 bases are TGTGCCAGCAGCTTCCAGGGTTTAGGCAATCAGCCCCAGCATTTT.

The rearrangement links TRBV4-2 to TRBJ1-6; D call uncertain. This CDR3 region has 17 residues. CDR1 LGHNA and CDR2 YNFKEQ come from the germline V gene. Between the trimmed V and J ends, which lost 0 bases and 7 bases, there was a span of 16 bases. The CDR3 region has the DNA TGTGCCAGCAGCCAAGATTTCGGGGTCATGGAGAATTCACCCCTCCACTTT. Translation gives CASSQDFGVMENSPLHF.

The chain recombines TRBV6-1 with TRBJ1-5, with D possibly TRBD1 on 5 matching bases. V was pared by 1 base and J by 1 base, with 8 bases between. The germline gives CDR1 MNHNS, CDR2 SASEGT. The CDR3 extends over 15 amino acids. This CDR3 is CASSEVRVSNQPQHF. Written as DNA, the CDR3 is TGTGCCAGCAGTGAAGTCAGGGTCAGCAATCAGCCCCAGCATTTT.

The rearrangement links TRBV6-5 to TRBJ1-3, with D perhaps TRBD1 (5 bases). The ends were cut back, 4 bases at V and 7 bases at J, with 14 bases in the middle. Germline loops: CDR1 MNHEY, CDR2 SVGAGI. The CDR3 is 14 amino acids. The DNA of the CDR3 is TGTGCCAGCAGTTTAGATCAGGCAGGGAACACCATATATTTT. It translates to CASSLDQAGNTIYF.

There are a few counts of this clone. The genes are TRBV28 and TRBJ1-3; 7 positions match TRBD1. The CDR3 extends over 18 amino acids. Germline V gene data show CDR1 as MDHEN and CDR2 as SYDVKM. The ends lost 4 bases at V and 3 bases at J; junction bases unmatched: 15. This chain's CDR3 is CASSSPGQQTLDGNTIYF. The CDR3 DNA sequence: TGTGCCAGCAGTTCGCCGGGACAGCAAACGCTCGATGGAAACACCATATATTTT.

For this clone: At one end the junction does not follow the germline gene, possibly because of a read error. This chain connects TRBV15 to TRBJ1-2; D is possibly TRBD1 (5 bases). The V gene's germline CDR1 is LNHNV and CDR2 YYDKDF (reference sequence). CDR3 length: 13 residues. The CDR3 spells CATSRDLGQPAVF. CDR3 DNA sequence: TGTGCCACCAGCAGAGATCTGGGGCAGCCCGCCGTCTTC.

The chain is built from TRBV9 and TRBJ1-2; D perhaps matches TRBD1 (6 bases). Germline assignment: CDR1 SGDLS and CDR2 YYNGEE. Trimming removed 0 bases at V and 3 bases at J, with 9 bases between. The CDR3 is made up of 14 amino acids. The CDR3 coding sequence is TGTGCCAGCAGCGTAGGGACAGAGCACTATGGCTACACCTTC. It yields the protein CASSVGTEHYGYTF.

The rearrangement uses TRBV9 and TRBJ1-4; D is possibly TRBD1 (5 bases). The V gene's germline CDR1 is SGDLS and CDR2 YYNGEE. This CDR3 contains 16 residues. The V and J ends lost 0 bases and 8 bases respectively, with 17 bases between them. Here the CDR3 DNA reads TGTGCCAGCAGCGTAGAGGGGTCAGGGTTGGGAGAAAAACTGTTTTTT. Translation: CASSVEGSGLGEKLFF.

The chain employs TRBV7-3 and TRBJ1-2; 10 nucleotides align to TRBD1. V lost 5 bases and J lost 8; bases outside the gene matches: 8. The CDR3 extends over 14 amino acids. Germline CDR1 and CDR2: SGHTA and FQGTGA. The CDR3: CASSGGTGAQGYTF. CDR3 DNA sequence: TGTGCCAGCAGCGGCGGGACAGGGGCCCAAGGCTACACCTTC. Filled out from reference TRBV7-3 and TRBJ1-2, the complete variable domain reads GAGVSQTPSNKVTEKGKYVELRCDPISGHTALYWYRQSLGQGPEFLIYFQGTGAADDSGLPNDRFFAVRPEGSVSTLKIQRTERGDSAVYLCASSGGTGAQGYTFGSGTRLTVV.